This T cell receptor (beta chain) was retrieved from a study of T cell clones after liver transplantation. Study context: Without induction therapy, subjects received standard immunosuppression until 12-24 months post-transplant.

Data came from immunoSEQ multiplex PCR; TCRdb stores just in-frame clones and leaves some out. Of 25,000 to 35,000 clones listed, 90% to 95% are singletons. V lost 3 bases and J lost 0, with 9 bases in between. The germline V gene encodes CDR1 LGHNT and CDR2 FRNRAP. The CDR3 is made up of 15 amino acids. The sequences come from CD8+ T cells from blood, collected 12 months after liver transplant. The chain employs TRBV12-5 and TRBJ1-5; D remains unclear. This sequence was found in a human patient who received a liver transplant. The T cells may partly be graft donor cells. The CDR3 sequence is CASGLGQASNQPQHF. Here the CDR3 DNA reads TGTGCTAGTGGTTTAGGTCAGGCTAGCAATCAGCCCCAGCATTTT.